This passage covers 4 T cell receptor beta chains from one sample sequenced in a study of blood T cell repertoires in COVID-19 (TCRdb year 2020). Receptor libraries were prepared by the immunoSEQ multiplex PCR assay. Imported from immuneACCESS, the table was reduced by TCRdb to in-frame sequences with V and J called. These copies leave out some clones; in studies compared against another copy, an unresolved V gene accounts for under half, and the cause of the remainder is not known. The sample profile shows about 190,000 clones; almost 90% of them were found once. The leading ten clones occupy about 0.58% of the sample. Input material: peripheral blood. The receptors derive from a man between 50 and 59 years old with acute or convalescent COVID-19.

V and J are TRBV28 and TRBJ2-6; D is ambiguous. This CDR3 region has 16 residues. Between the trimmed V and J ends, which lost 6 bases and 0 bases, there was a span of 12 bases. Germline V CDR1 and CDR2: MDHEN, SYDVKM. DNA for the CDR3: TGTGCCAGCAGGAACCAGGTTAGCTCTGGGGCCAACGTCCTGACTTTC. Translating gives CASRNQVSSGANVLTF.

The CDR3 loop is CASSFTGDSYNEQFF. The CDR3 DNA follows: TGTGCCAGCAGCTTTACGGGAGACTCCTACAATGAGCAGTTCTTC. The rearrangement uses TRBV7-3 and TRBJ2-1, with a weak D call TRBD2 (6 bases). V was clipped by 3 bases and J by 0 bases, with 9 bases between them. The CDR3 length is 15 residues. Germline assignment: CDR1 SGHTA and CDR2 FQGTGA.

This clone was picked up a small number of times. This chain links TRBV10-3 with TRBJ2-3; 7 nucleotides align to TRBD1. After removal of 6 bases from V and 5 bases from J, the junction contained 8 bases not matched to a gene. The CDR3 length is 14 residues. Germline assignment: CDR1 ENHRY and CDR2 SYGVKD. The CDR3 here is CAIRAGTAKDTQYF. The DNA of the CDR3 is TGTGCCATCAGAGCCGGGACAGCTAAAGATACGCAGTATTTT.

This chain links TRBV25-1 with TRBJ1-6, with a weak D call TRBD1 (6 bases). CDR3 size: 15 residues. In germline, CDR1 is MGHDK, CDR2 SYGVNS. V shed 4 bases and J shed 8 bases, with 15 bases lying between them. The CDR3 DNA reads as TGTGCCAGCAGTGTCACTGGGACACCATATTCACCCCTCCACTTT. This sequence encodes CASSVTGTPYSPLHF.